One and the same sample provided the 23 T cell receptor beta chains below, sequenced in a study of molecular identifiers for immune sequencing clone quantification. TCRdb recomputed calls from the PCR reads with MiXCR, one row per CDR3 protein. Of fewer than 45,000 distinct CDR3 sequences listed, roughly 19% are singletons. Sequences were obtained from naive CD8+ T cells from blood, with Jurkat cell RNA spiked in. Subset denoted: FACS-sorted CD8+CD4-CCR7+CD45RA+ naive T cells. These receptors were collected from a human donor in good health. Some libraries in this study had Jurkat cell RNA spiked in.

The chain uses TRBV7-6 and TRBJ1-6, with D hard to call. The length of the CDR3 is 17 residues. Trimming shortened V by 8 bases and J by 3 bases, and 20 bases separated the two germline ends. Germline lookup yields CDR1 SGHVS and CDR2 FNYEAQ. The CDR3 nucleotides read TGTGCCAGCCTACCTCCCATAGAGAGCTTCTATAATTCACCCCTCCACTTT. It is translated as CASLPPIESFYNSPLHF.

This clonotype was observed at least ten times. The CDR3 sequence is CASSPTPPLAGATNTGELFF. CDR3 coding DNA: TGTGCCAGCAGTCCTACCCCCCCACTAGCGGGGGCAACGAACACCGGGGAGCTGTTTTTT. This chain uses TRBV12-3 or TRBV12-4 with TRBJ2-2, with 11 bases that match TRBD2. V gave up 5 bases and J gave up 0 bases; unmatched junction bases: 14. The CDR3 loop spans 20 amino acids.

On this clonotype itself: No conserved phenylalanine or tryptophan ends this CDR3, so it is likely a read error. The gene calls are TRBV4-2 and TRBJ2-7, with D perhaps matching TRBD2 (6 bases). V lost 1 base and J 3 bases, leaving 16 bases between the germline ends. Germline values: CDR1 LGHNA, CDR2 YNFKEQ. This CDR3 has 16 residues. The CDR3 sequence is CASSQGSLGRDYEQYL. The CDR3 nucleotides read TGTGCCAGCAGCCAAGGAAGCCTCGGGCGGGACTACGAGCAGTACCTC.

This clonotype was recorded at least ten times. For the CDR3, the DNA is TGTGCCAGCAGCCTACATAACACCGGGGAGCTGTTTTTT. This translates into CASSLHNTGELFF. This sequence joins TRBV3-1 and TRBJ2-2, with D unresolved. The CDR3 is 13 residues long. Germline CDR1 reads LGHDT; CDR2 reads YNNKEL (reference sequence). V dropped 4 bases and J dropped 2 bases, with 5 bases sitting between them. The full variable domain, rest sourced from reference TRBV3-1 and TRBJ2-2, is DTAVSQTPKYLVTQMGNDKSIKCEQNLGHDTMYWYKQDSKKFLKIMFSYNNKELIINETVPNRFSPKSPDKAHLNLHINSLELGDSAVYFCASSLHNTGELFFGEGSRLTVL.

This clonotype was observed many times. V gene TRBV7-2 combines with J gene TRBJ2-7; 11 bases are shared with TRBD2. Germline loops: CDR1 SGHTA, CDR2 FQGNSA. CDR3 size: 13 residues. With V trimmed by 6 bases and J by 7 bases, 5 bases remained unmatched. The CDR3 DNA sequence: TGTGCCAGCAGACTAGCGGGGGACTATGAGCAGTACTTC. Translation gives CASRLAGDYEQYF.

This clonotype was observed at least ten times. V and J are TRBV6-2 or TRBV6-3 and TRBJ2-3; the match to TRBD2 covers 8 bases. CDR1 is MNHEY, CDR2 SVGEGT, per germline. The CDR3 consists of 17 residues. J was trimmed by 0 bases and V by 2 bases; bases with no gene match: 7. CDR3 loop: CASSYVAGGLSTDTQYF. CDR3 DNA: TGTGCCAGCAGTTACGTGGCGGGGGGCCTTAGCACAGATACGCAGTATTTT.

This clonotype was seen many times. The genes are TRBV6-2 or TRBV6-3 and TRBJ2-3, with 7 bases aligning to TRBD1. CDR3 size: 18 residues. Germline V gives CDR1 MNHEY, CDR2 SVGEGT. After removal of 2 bases from V and 5 bases from J, the junction contained 16 bases not matched to a gene. The CDR3 loop is CASSYGTAISRSIDTQYF. In nucleotides, the CDR3 is TGTGCCAGCAGTTACGGGACAGCGATTTCCCGTTCCATAGATACGCAGTATTTT.

This clonotype was recorded at least ten times. The rearrangement uses TRBV30 and TRBJ2-1, with TRBD2 matching 9 bases. The V gene end was trimmed by 3 bases and the J gene end by 9 bases; junction bases not matched to a gene: 9. Germline lookup yields CDR1 GTSNPN and CDR2 SVGIG (reference sequence). The CDR3 covers 14 residues. CDR3 DNA: TGTGCCTGGAGGATAGCGGGAGTGCTGGTTGAGCAGTTCTTC. Its protein is CAWRIAGVLVEQFF.

This clonotype was observed at least ten times. The chain employs TRBV20-1 and TRBJ2-2; unclear D gene. Germline V gene data show CDR1 as DFQATT and CDR2 as SNEGSKA (reference sequence). Trimming removed 0 bases from V and 5 bases from J, with 1 base in between. This CDR3 has 11 residues. The CDR3 sequence: CSARETGELFF. The CDR3 nucleotides read TGCAGTGCTAGAGAGACCGGGGAGCTGTTTTTT.

The V call is TRBV7-9, the J call TRBJ2-5, with 7 bases fitting TRBD1. Germline CDR1 and CDR2: SEHNR and FQNEAQ (reference sequence). CDR3 length equals 16 residues. V shed 1 base and J 5 bases; nucleotides not matched to a gene: 10. CDR3 nucleotides: TGTGCCAGCAGCTTAGGAGAACAGGGGAGTTGGGAGACCCAGTACTTC. This sequence encodes CASSLGEQGSWETQYF. Based on the CDR3 plus reference TRBV7-9 and TRBJ2-5, the full variable domain is DTGVSQNPRHKITKRGQNVTFRCDPISEHNRLYWYRQTLGQGPEFLTYFQNEAQLEKSRLLSDRFSAERPKGSFSTLEIQRTEQGDSAMYLCASSLGEQGSWETQYFGPGTRLLVL.

This rearrangement joins TRBV7-9 to TRBJ2-5, with 8 bases lining up with TRBD1. V lost 5 bases to trimming and J lost 4 bases; unmatched junction nucleotides: 12. CDR1 SEHNR and CDR2 FQNEAQ come from the germline V gene (reference sequence). This CDR3 has 16 amino acids. The CDR3 protein is CASSPRRGQALETQYF. CDR3 DNA: TGTGCCAGCAGCCCGAGGAGGGGACAGGCGTTAGAGACCCAGTACTTC.

This clonotype has at least ten counts. One junction end does not reproduce the germline sequence, and a read error may be involved. This chain connects TRBV7-7 to TRBJ2-5, with no clear D. The CDR3 spans 13 residues. Germline V gives CDR1 SSHAT, CDR2 FNYEAQ (reference sequence). This chain's CDR3 is CASSSDVKETQYF. The CDR3 DNA follows: TGTGCTAGCAGCTCGGACGTGAAAGAGACCCAGTACTTC.

About this clonotype itself: This may arise from a read error, as a much more abundant clone is one base away. This chain joins TRBV19 and TRBJ2-3, with a possible D match to TRBD1 (5 bases). Germline CDR1 reads LNHDA; CDR2 reads SQIVND (reference sequence). This CDR3 comprises 13 residues. CDR3 region: CASSIAETGTQYF. The CDR3 nucleotides read TGTGCCAGTAGTATAGCGGAAACAGGTACGCAGTATTTT.

On this clonotype: A read error may be the cause here, since a much bigger clone is one base away. This chain connects TRBV19 to TRBJ2-3; 7 positions agree with TRBD1. CDR1 is LNHDA, CDR2 SQIVND, per germline (reference sequence). The CDR3 has 13 residues. In DNA, the CDR3 is TGTGCCGGTAGTACAGGGGACACAGATACGCAGTATTTT. As protein: CAGSTGDTDTQYF.

This clonotype came up many times. This chain uses TRBV7-6 with TRBJ2-1; 9 nucleotides align to TRBD2. The germline CDR1 and CDR2 sequences are SGHVS and FNYEAQ. The CDR3 totals 15 residues. V lost 1 base, J lost 4 bases, and 2 bases stayed unmatched. The CDR3 region has the DNA TGTGCCAGCAGCTTAGGTAGCGGGGGATACAATGAGCAGTTCTTC. It yields the protein CASSLGSGGYNEQFF. The full variable domain, rest sourced from reference TRBV7-6 and TRBJ2-1, is GAGVSQSPRYKVTKRGQDVALRCDPISGHVSLYWYRQALGQGPEFLTYFNYEAQQDKSGLPNDRFSAERPEGSISTLTIQRTEQRDSAMYRCASSLGSGGYNEQFFGPGTRLTVL.

A word on this clonotype: The conserved phenylalanine or tryptophan normally closing the CDR3 is absent here, so this likely arose from a read error. The chain combines TRBV4-1 with TRBJ2-5, with unresolved D. In germline, CDR1 is MGHRA, CDR2 YSYEKL. The V end lost 1 base, the J end lost 1 base, and 4 bases lay between the germline ends. This CDR3 has 13 amino acids. CDR3 in DNA: TGCGCCAGCAGCCAAGGCCTCCAAGAGACCCAGTACCTC. Protein sequence: CASSQGLQETQYL.

This clonotype appeared many times. The gene calls are TRBV7-8 and TRBJ1-1; D not certain. Germline V gene sequence: CDR1 SGHVS, CDR2 FQNEAQ. This CDR3 spans 13 amino acids. Trimming shortened V by 4 bases and J by 1 base, and 7 bases separated the two germline ends. As DNA, the CDR3 is TGTGCCAGCAGCTCCTACCAGAACACTGAAGCTTTCTTT. This translates into CASSSYQNTEAFF.

This clonotype occurred many times. The chain has TRBV20-1 and TRBJ2-7; TRBD1 matches 12 bases. Germline CDR1 and CDR2: DFQATT and SNEGSKA (reference sequence). The CDR3 has 18 residues. Trimming took 4 bases from V and 0 from J; bases not matched to a gene: 13. The CDR3 protein is CSANLWDRGPKSSYEQYF. Written as DNA, the CDR3 is TGCAGTGCTAATCTCTGGGACAGGGGGCCCAAAAGCTCCTACGAGCAGTACTTC.

Remarks on this clonotype: A much larger clone lies one base from this, so it may be a read error. The chain links TRBV20-1 to TRBJ2-1, with TRBD2 identical over 8 bases. This CDR3 region has 15 residues. V trimming: 5 bases; J trimming: 0 bases; junction bases outside the gene matches: 6. Germline-derived CDR1 and CDR2 are DFQATT and SNEGSKA (reference sequence). CDR3 protein: CSAGTRGSSYNEQFF. The CDR3 region has the DNA TGCAGTGCTGGGACTAGAGGGAGCTCCTACAATGAGCAGTTCTTC.

Concerning this clonotype: Just one base apart from a much larger clone, this may be a read error. The chain recombines TRBV4-1 with TRBJ1-5; maybe TRBD1 (6 bases). V was cut by 1 base and J by 6 bases, with 16 bases left in between. The germline V gene has CDR1 MGHRA and CDR2 YSYEKL. This CDR3 comprises 16 residues. The CDR3 coding sequence is TGCGCCAGCAGCCAAGGACCGGGACAAGACACTCAGCCCCAGCATTTT. Encoded protein: CASSQGPGQDTQPQHF.

In this sample, this clonotype turned up a few times. The chain employs TRBV20-1 and TRBJ2-3, with 9 bases identical to TRBD2. Germline CDR1 DFQATT, CDR2 SNEGSKA (reference sequence). After removal of 0 bases from V and 3 bases from J, the junction contained 7 bases not matched to a gene. The CDR3 consists of 16 residues. CDR3 sequence (DNA): TGCAGTGCTAGAGATTTTCCGGCGGGAGGGACAGATACGCAGTATTTT. Its translation: CSARDFPAGGTDTQYF.

This clonotype was detected ten times or more. The genes are TRBV20-1 and TRBJ2-5; TRBD1 is a possible D gene (6 bases). In germline, CDR1 is DFQATT, CDR2 SNEGSKA (reference sequence). There are 17 residues in the CDR3. V lost 0 bases to trimming and J lost 3 bases, with 20 bases between them. CDR3 nucleotides: TGCAGTGCTAGAGAAATCCCACAGGGAGTTGGCGAAGAGACCCAGTACTTC. As protein: CSAREIPQGVGEETQYF.

This clonotype came up many times. The chain employs TRBV20-1 and TRBJ2-2; D may be TRBD1 (5 bases). Trimming took 6 bases from V and 6 from J, leaving 17 bases between them. Germline CDR1 is DFQATT and CDR2 is SNEGSKA (reference sequence). The CDR3 extends over 14 amino acids. As DNA, the CDR3 is TGCAGTGCACAGCATGGGGCTTTCGCCGGGGAGCTGTTTTTT. Protein product: CSAQHGAFAGELFF.